The 19 T cell receptor beta chains below all came from one sample that was sequenced in a study of cytomegalovirus exposure and HLA in healthy donors. The PCR ran on 60 Vbeta and 13 Jbeta primers. Generated by immunoSEQ multiplex PCR, the TCRdb table keeps only in-frame clones and is missing some. This sample has about 69,000 clones, with about 75% found just once. The sequenced material came from PBMCs. All receptors derive from a man between 18 and 29 years old in good health and CMV-seronegative.

The chain employs TRBV7-9 and TRBJ1-2; 10 bases map to TRBD1. Germline-derived CDR1 and CDR2 are SEHNR and FQNEAQ (reference sequence). Trimming at V came to 7 bases and at J to 5 bases, leaving 13 bases not matched to a gene. The CDR3 runs 16 residues. The CDR3 coding sequence is TGTGCCAGCAATCTATTCCAGGGACAGGGGACATATGGCTACACCTTC. It translates to CASNLFQGQGTYGYTF.

This clone occurred a few times. The chain carries TRBV6-5 and TRBJ2-7; a possible D gene is TRBD2 (5 bases). The CDR3 totals 14 residues. V was trimmed by 2 bases and J by 2 bases, leaving 10 bases between them. Germline assignment: CDR1 MNHEY and CDR2 SVGAGI. The CDR3, as DNA: TGTGCCAGCAGTTACGGTGCGGGCGCCTACGAGCAGTACTTC. Translation gives CASSYGAGAYEQYF.

This chain uses TRBV4-2 with TRBJ2-5; 14 nucleotides match TRBD2. The CDR3 extends over 17 amino acids. Trimming at V came to 0 bases and at J to 5 bases, leaving 5 bases not matched to a gene. The germline CDR1 and CDR2 sequences are LGHNA and YNFKEQ. This chain's CDR3 is CASSQDFRTSGGETQYF. The CDR3 DNA reads TGTGCCAGCAGCCAAGATTTCAGGACTAGCGGGGGGGAGACCCAGTACTTC.

The rearrangement uses TRBV6-6 and TRBJ1-4, with TRBD1 matching over 9 bases. The CDR3 runs 15 residues. J lost 2 bases, V lost 4 bases, and 2 bases had no gene match. Germline-derived CDR1 and CDR2 are MNHNY and SVGAGI (reference sequence). CDR3 sequence: CASSSGQGTNEKLFF. CDR3 nucleotides: TGTGCCAGCAGTTCCGGACAGGGGACTAATGAAAAACTGTTTTTT.

The DNA for the CDR3 is TGTGCCAGCAGTGATCTCTGGGGCAGGAAATCCTACGAGCAGTACGTC. Translation: CASSDLWGRKSYEQYV. This sequence joins TRBV6-1 and TRBJ2-7; weak D call: TRBD1 (5 bases). The CDR3 runs to 16 residues. Germline V gene data show CDR1 as MNHNS and CDR2 as SASEGT. V lost 3 bases to trimming and J lost 1 base, with 16 bases between them.

This clone was detected once. The chain uses TRBV27 and TRBJ2-7; 9 bases align to TRBD1. In germline, CDR1 is MNHEY, CDR2 SMNVEV (reference sequence). CDR3 length: 14 residues. V lost 7 bases, J lost 0 bases, and 4 bases stayed unmatched. DNA for the CDR3: TGTGCCAGCAAGCGGGACAGGGACTCCTACGAGCAGTACGTC. Translated: CASKRDRDSYEQYV.

This chain links TRBV28 with TRBJ2-7, with 8 nucleotides matching TRBD2. V dropped 2 bases and J dropped 7; count of bases not matched to a gene: 7. Germline CDR1 is MDHEN and CDR2 is SYDVKM. This CDR3 is 14 amino acids long. The CDR3 sequence is CASSLGTRGGEQYF. In nucleotides, the CDR3 is TGTGCCAGCAGTTTAGGGACTAGAGGCGGGGAGCAGTACTTC.

This chain joins TRBV6-1 and TRBJ2-7; TRBD2 matches at 8 bases. Germline V gene data show CDR1 as MNHNS and CDR2 as SASEGT. The CDR3 loop spans 13 amino acids. After removal of 3 bases from V and 4 bases from J, the junction contained 2 bases not matched to a gene. The DNA for the CDR3 is TGTGCCAGCAGTGACGGCGGGGGGTACGAGCAGTACTTC. This gives the protein CASSDGGGYEQYF.

This clone is a singleton in its sample. The DNA for the CDR3 is TGTGCCAGCAGCGGACAGCCGACCGGGGAGCTGTTTTTT. It codes for CASSGQPTGELFF. The genes are TRBV6-4 and TRBJ2-2; D perhaps matches TRBD1 (6 bases). The V and J ends lost 6 bases and 5 bases respectively, with 10 bases between them. Germline V gives CDR1 MRHNA, CDR2 SNTAGT. This CDR3 has 13 residues.

The chain has TRBV6-4 and TRBJ1-6; 12 nucleotides agree with TRBD1. J gave up 7 bases and V 2 bases, and 0 bases lay outside the gene matches. This CDR3 comprises 15 residues. Germline V gene lookup returns CDR1 MRHNA and CDR2 SNTAGT. The CDR3: CASSDGTGGNSPLHF. In DNA form, the CDR3 reads TGTGCCAGCAGTGACGGGACAGGGGGCAATTCACCCCTCCACTTT.

The chain recombines TRBV19 with TRBJ1-5; 7 nucleotides match TRBD1. The V and J ends lost 5 bases and 9 bases, in that order; junction bases with no gene match: 10. In germline, CDR1 is LNHDA, CDR2 SQIVND (reference sequence). CDR3 length: 14 residues. The DNA for the CDR3 is TGTGCCAGTAGTCCCGGACAGGTTACTCGGCCCCAGCATTTT. Encoded protein: CASSPGQVTRPQHF.

The V and J genes are TRBV10-3 and TRBJ1-1; tentative D call: TRBD1 (6 bases). The CDR3 contains 18 residues. Germline CDR1 reads ENHRY; CDR2 reads SYGVKD. V dropped 6 bases and J dropped 10 bases, with 33 bases sitting between them. CDR3 DNA: TGTGCCATCAGCGAAGGACCTGCAGGGGAAAAGGGCAAATATGGAGCTTTCTTT. It yields the protein CAISEGPAGEKGKYGAFF.

The rearrangement joins TRBV6-1 to TRBJ2-2; tentatively, D is TRBD2 (5 bases). The ends were cut back, 11 bases at V and 3 bases at J, with 13 bases in the middle. The CDR3 is made up of 13 amino acids. Germline-derived CDR1 and CDR2 are MNHNS and SASEGT. In nucleotides, the CDR3 is TGTGCCGGTGACTATAGACACACCGGGGAGCTGTTTTTT. Protein: CAGDYRHTGELFF.

This sequence joins TRBV15 and TRBJ1-4; D gene ambiguous. CDR1 is LNHNV, CDR2 YYDKDF, per germline (reference sequence). The germline V and J ends were trimmed by 0 bases and 6 bases, with 5 bases remaining between them. The CDR3 has 13 residues. CDR3 residues: CATSRDPDEKLFF. CDR3 in DNA: TGTGCCACCAGCAGAGACCCAGATGAAAAACTGTTTTTT.

The CDR3 region has the DNA TGTGCCACCAGCAGAGACCGGGGTTCCCATGGCTACACCTTC. This sequence encodes CATSRDRGSHGYTF. J is TRBJ1-2 and V is TRBV15; D ambiguous. CDR3 length equals 14 residues. Trimming shortened V by 0 bases and J by 6 bases, and 11 bases separated the two germline ends. CDR1 is LNHNV, CDR2 YYDKDF, per germline (reference sequence).

This clone has a single count. The chain joins TRBV5-1 to TRBJ2-1; 12 bases map to TRBD2. J gave up 8 bases and V 5 bases, and 11 bases lay outside the gene matches. CDR1 and CDR2 (germline): SGHRS, YFSETQ. The CDR3 is made up of 16 amino acids. CDR3 sequence reads: CASRLLAGGRNDEQFF. The CDR3 coding sequence is TGCGCCAGCAGATTACTAGCGGGGGGTCGGAACGATGAGCAGTTCTTC.

This rearrangement joins TRBV27 to TRBJ2-1; 9 bases align to TRBD2. The V gene end was trimmed by 5 bases and the J gene end by 4 bases; junction bases not matched to a gene: 9. The CDR3 runs 16 residues. Germline V gives CDR1 MNHEY, CDR2 SMNVEV (reference sequence). The CDR3 DNA reads TGTGCCAGCAGTCTCCAAGCGGGGGGCACGTACAATGAGCAGTTCTTC. Amino acids: CASSLQAGGTYNEQFF.

This clone has more than one count but fewer than ten. The chain joins TRBV5-1 to TRBJ1-1, with 9 bases matching TRBD1. J gave up 2 bases and V 7 bases, and 9 bases lay outside the gene matches. The V gene's germline CDR1 is SGHRS and CDR2 YFSETQ. This CDR3 spans 15 amino acids. The CDR3 protein is CASVWGTGKNTEAFF. CDR3 in DNA: TGCGCCAGCGTATGGGGGACAGGGAAAAACACTGAAGCTTTCTTT.

This clone came up once. The V and J genes are TRBV6-1 and TRBJ1-5; D possibly corresponds to TRBD1 (5 bases). The V end lost 6 bases, the J end lost 0 bases, and 6 bases lay between the germline ends. CDR1 and CDR2 from the germline V gene are MNHNS and SASEGT. The CDR3 consists of 13 residues. The DNA of the CDR3 is TGTGCCAGCAGGGACATTAGCAATCAGCCCCAGCATTTT. The encoded protein is CASRDISNQPQHF.